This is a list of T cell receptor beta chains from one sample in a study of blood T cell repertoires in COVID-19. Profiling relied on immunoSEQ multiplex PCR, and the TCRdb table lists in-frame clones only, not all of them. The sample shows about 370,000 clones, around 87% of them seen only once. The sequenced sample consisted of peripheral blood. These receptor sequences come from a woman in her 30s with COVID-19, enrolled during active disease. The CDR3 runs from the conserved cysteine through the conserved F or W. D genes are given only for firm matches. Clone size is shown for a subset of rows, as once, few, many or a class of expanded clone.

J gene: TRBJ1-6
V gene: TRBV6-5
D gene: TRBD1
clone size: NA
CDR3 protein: CASYDRGLHF
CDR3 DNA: TGTGCCAGTTATGACAGGGGTCTCCACTTT

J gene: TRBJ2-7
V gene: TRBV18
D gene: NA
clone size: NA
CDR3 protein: CASSPDQYTYEQYF
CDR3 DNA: TGTGCCAGCTCACCAGATCAGTACACCTACGAGCAGTACTTC

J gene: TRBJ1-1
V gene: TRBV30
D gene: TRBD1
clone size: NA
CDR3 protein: CAWSVRWETGGLNTEAFF
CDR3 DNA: TGTGCCTGGAGTGTACGGTGGGAGACAGGGGGCTTGAACACTGAAGCTTTCTTT

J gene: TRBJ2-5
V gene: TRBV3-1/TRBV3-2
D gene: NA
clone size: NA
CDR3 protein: CASSLAGAAGTQYF
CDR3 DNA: TGTGCCAGCAGCTTGGCTGGGGCGGCCGGGACCCAGTACTTC

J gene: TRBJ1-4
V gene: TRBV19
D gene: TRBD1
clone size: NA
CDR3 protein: CAIPPRDRGVTNEKLFF
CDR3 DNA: TGTGCCATCCCTCCCCGGGACAGGGGAGTTACTAATGAAAAACTGTTTTTT

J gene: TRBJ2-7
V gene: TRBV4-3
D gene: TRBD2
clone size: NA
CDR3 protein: CASSPGASGSPYEQYF
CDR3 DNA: TGCGCCAGCAGCCCAGGGGCTAGCGGGTCTCCCTACGAGCAGTACTTC

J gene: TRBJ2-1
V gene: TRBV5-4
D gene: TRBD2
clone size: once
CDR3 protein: CASSLPLAGGYNEQFF
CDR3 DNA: TGTGCCAGCAGTCTGCCCCTAGCGGGAGGGTACAATGAGCAGTTCTTC

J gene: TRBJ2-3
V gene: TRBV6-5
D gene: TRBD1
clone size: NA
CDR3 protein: CASRLDRASTDTQYF
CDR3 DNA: TGTGCCAGCAGGTTGGACAGGGCGAGCACAGATACGCAGTATTTT

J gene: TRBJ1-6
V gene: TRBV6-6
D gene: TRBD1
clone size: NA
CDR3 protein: CASTLDRAGNSPLHF
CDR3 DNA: TGTGCCAGCACCCTGGACAGGGCCGGGAATTCACCCCTCCACTTT

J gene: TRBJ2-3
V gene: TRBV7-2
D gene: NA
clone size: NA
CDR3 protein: CASSFSMADTQYF
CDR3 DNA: TGTGCCAGCAGCTTCTCTATGGCAGATACGCAGTATTTT

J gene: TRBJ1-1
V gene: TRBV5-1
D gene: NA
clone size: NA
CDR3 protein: CASSSAGQGNTEAFF
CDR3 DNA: TGCGCCAGCAGCTCGGCGGGGCAGGGGAACACTGAAGCTTTCTTT

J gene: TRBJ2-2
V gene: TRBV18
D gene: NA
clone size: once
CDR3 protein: CASSLRQPTNTGELFF
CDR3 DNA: TGTGCCAGCTCACTCCGACAGCCGACGAACACCGGGGAGCTGTTTTTT

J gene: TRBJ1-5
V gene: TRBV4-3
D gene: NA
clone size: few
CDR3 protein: CASSQGFHNQPQHF
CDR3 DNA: TGCGCCAGCAGCCAAGGTTTTCACAATCAGCCCCAGCATTTT

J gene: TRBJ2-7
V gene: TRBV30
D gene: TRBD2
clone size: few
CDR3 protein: CAWSAGVDYEQYF
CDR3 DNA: TGTGCCTGGTCGGCGGGAGTAGACTACGAGCAGTACTTC

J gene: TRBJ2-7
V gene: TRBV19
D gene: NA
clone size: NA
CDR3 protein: CASSIPGEQYF
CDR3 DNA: TGTGCCAGTAGTATACCCGGGGAGCAGTACTTC

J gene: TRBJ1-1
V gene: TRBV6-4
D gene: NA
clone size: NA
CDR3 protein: CASKRGGRDTEAFF
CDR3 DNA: TGTGCCAGCAAAAGGGGGGGGAGAGACACTGAAGCTTTCTTT

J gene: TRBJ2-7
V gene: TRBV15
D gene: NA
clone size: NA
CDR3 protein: CATSRDRAGSYEQYF
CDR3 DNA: TGTGCCACCAGCAGAGATAGGGCGGGCTCCTACGAGCAGTACTTC

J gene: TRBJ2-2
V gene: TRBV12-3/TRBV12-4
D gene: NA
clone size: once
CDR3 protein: CASSFGLGGELFF
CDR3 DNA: TGTGCCAGCAGTTTCGGACTTGGCGGGGAGCTGTTTTTT

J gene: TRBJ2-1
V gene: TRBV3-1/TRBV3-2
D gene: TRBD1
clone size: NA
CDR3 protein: CASSHAQGNEQFF
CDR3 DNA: TGTGCCAGCAGCCACGCACAGGGGAATGAGCAGTTCTTC

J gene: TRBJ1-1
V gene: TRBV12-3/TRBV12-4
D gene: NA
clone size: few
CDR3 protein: CALGEAEAFF
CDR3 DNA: TGTGCCCTCGGAGAGGCTGAAGCTTTCTTT

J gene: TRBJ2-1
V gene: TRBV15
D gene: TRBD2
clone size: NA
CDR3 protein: CATSRGAGGSYNEQFF
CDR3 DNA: TGTGCCACCAGCAGAGGAGCGGGAGGGTCCTACAATGAGCAGTTCTTC

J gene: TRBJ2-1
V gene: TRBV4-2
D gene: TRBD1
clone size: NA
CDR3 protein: CASSRTGTGPHNEQFF
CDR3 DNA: TGTGCCAGCAGCCGCACCGGGACAGGGCCCCACAATGAGCAGTTCTTC

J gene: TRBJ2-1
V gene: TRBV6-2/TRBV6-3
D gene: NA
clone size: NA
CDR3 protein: CASSFFGQHNEQFF
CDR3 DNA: TGTGCCAGCAGTTTCTTCGGACAGCACAATGAGCAGTTCTTC

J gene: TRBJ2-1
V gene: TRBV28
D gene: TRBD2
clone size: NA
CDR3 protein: CASSPLAGVYNEQFF
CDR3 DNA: TGTGCCAGCAGTCCTCTAGCGGGAGTATACAATGAGCAGTTCTTC

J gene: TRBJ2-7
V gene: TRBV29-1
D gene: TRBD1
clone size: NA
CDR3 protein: CSVEGTGTYEQYF
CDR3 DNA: TGCAGCGTTGAAGGGACAGGGACCTACGAGCAGTACTTC

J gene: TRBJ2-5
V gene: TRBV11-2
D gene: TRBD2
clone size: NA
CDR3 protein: CASGTSGGSLETQYF
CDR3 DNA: TGTGCCAGCGGGACTAGCGGGGGGTCTTTGGAGACCCAGTACTTC

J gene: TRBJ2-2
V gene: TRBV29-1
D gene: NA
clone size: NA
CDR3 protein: CSVISSGELFF
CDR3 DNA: TGCAGCGTGATTAGTAGCGGGGAGCTGTTTTTT

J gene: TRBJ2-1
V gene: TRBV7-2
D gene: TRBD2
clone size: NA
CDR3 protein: CASSYRGSGTYNEQFF
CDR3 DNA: TGTGCCAGCAGTTACCGTGGTAGCGGGACCTACAATGAGCAGTTCTTC

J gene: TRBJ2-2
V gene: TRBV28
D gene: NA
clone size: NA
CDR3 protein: CAVRSSRTGELFF
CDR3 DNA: TGTGCCGTAAGAAGCTCCCGCACCGGGGAGCTGTTTTTT

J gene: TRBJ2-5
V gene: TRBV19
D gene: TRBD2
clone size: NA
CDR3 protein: CASSPTSVEETQYF
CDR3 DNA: TGTGCCAGTAGTCCGACTAGCGTGGAAGAGACCCAGTACTTC

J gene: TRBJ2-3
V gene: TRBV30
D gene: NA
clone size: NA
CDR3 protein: CAWSVVGGTDTQYF
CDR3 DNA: TGTGCCTGGAGTGTGGTGGGCGGCACAGATACGCAGTATTTT

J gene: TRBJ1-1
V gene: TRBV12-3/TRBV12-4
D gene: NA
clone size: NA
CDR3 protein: CASTKTGNTEAFF
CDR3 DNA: TGTGCCAGCACCAAGACAGGGAACACTGAAGCTTTCTTT

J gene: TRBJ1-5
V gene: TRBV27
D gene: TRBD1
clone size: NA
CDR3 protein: CASSLGGGRGNQPQHF
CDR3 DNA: TGTGCCAGCAGTTTAGGAGGGGGCCGTGGCAATCAGCCCCAGCATTTT

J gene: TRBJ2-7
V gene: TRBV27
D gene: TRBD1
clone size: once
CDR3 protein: CASSSWTGTSYEQYF
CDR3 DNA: TGTGCCAGCAGTTCGTGGACAGGGACGTCCTACGAGCAGTACTTC

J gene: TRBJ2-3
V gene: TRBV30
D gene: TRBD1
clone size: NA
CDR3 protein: CAWSRDSYTQYF
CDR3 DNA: TGTGCCTGGAGCCGGGACAGCTATACGCAGTATTTT

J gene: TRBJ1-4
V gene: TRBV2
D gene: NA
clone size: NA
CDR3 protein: CASSFGRGNEKLFF
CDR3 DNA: TGTGCCAGCAGTTTCGGACGGGGTAATGAAAAACTGTTTTTT

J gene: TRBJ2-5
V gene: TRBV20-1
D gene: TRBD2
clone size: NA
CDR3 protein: CSASVALLLAGEETQYF
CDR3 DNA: TGCAGTGCTAGTGTGGCCCTCTTACTAGCGGGGGAAGAGACCCAGTACTTC

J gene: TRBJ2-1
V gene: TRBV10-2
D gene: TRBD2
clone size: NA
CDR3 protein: CASSESKLAGGNEQFF
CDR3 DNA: TGCGCCAGCAGTGAGTCGAAGTTAGCGGGAGGCAATGAGCAGTTCTTC

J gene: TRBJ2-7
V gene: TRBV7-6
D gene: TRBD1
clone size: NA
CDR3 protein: CASSLARRGQGPSEQYF
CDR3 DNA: TGTGCCAGCAGCTTAGCGCGGCGGGGACAGGGTCCGTCGGAGCAGTACTTC

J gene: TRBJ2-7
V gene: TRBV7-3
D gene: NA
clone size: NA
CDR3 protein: CASSLTPQGEQYF
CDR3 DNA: TGTGCCAGCAGCTTAACTCCCCAGGGGGAGCAGTACTTC

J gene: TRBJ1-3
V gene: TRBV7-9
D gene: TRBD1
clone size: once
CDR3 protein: CASSAGQGGILGNTIYF
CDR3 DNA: TGTGCCAGCAGCGCGGGACAGGGGGGAATTCTTGGAAACACCATATATTTT

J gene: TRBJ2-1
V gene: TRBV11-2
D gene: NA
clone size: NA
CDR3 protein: CASSGGTAWNEQFF
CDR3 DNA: TGTGCCAGCAGCGGGGGGACAGCTTGGAATGAGCAGTTCTTC

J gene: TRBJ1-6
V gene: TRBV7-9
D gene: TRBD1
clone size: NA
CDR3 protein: CASSSRDRSYNSPLHF
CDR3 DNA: TGTGCCAGCAGTTCCCGGGACAGATCCTATAATTCACCCCTCCACTTT

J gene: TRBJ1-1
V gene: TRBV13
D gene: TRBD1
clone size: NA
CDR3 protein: CASTRDRGPPVGEAFF
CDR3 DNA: TGTGCCAGCACAAGGGACAGGGGACCCCCGGTGGGTGAAGCTTTCTTT

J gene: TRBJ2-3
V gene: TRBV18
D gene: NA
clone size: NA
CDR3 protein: CASSSSTDTQYF
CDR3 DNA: TGTGCCAGCTCCTCTAGCACAGATACGCAGTATTTT

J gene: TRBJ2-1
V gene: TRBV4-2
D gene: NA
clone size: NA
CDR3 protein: CASSSLGGSRSYNEQFF
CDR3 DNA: TGTGCCAGCAGCTCCCTAGGCGGATCCCGCTCCTACAATGAGCAGTTCTTC

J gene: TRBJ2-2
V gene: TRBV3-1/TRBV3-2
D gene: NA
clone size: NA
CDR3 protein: CASRYTTGELFF
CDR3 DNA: TGTGCCAGCAGGTACACCACCGGGGAGCTGTTTTTT

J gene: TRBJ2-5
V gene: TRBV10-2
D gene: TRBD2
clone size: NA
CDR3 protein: CASSDRTSGRVETQYF
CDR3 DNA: TGCGCCAGCAGTGACCGGACTAGCGGGAGAGTAGAGACCCAGTACTTC

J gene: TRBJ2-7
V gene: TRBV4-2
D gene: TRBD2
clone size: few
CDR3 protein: CASSQGGSSYEQYF
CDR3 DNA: TGTGCCAGCAGCCAGGGGGGGAGCTCCTACGAGCAGTACTTC

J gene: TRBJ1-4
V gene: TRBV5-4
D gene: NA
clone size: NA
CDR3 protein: CASSLDLGSEKLFF
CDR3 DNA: TGTGCCAGCAGCTTGGACCTTGGGAGTGAAAAACTGTTTTTT

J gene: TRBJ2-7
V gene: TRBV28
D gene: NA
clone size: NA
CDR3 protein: CASTPVGLPYEQYF
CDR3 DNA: TGTGCCAGCACACCGGTGGGGCTCCCATACGAGCAGTACTTC

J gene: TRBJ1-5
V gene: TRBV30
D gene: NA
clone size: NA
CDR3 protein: CAWGLAWNQPQHF
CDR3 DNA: TGTGCCTGGGGGCTTGCGTGGAATCAGCCCCAGCATTTT

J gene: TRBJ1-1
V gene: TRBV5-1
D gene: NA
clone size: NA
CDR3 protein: CASSLNSEAFF
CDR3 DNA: TGCGCCAGCAGCTTGAACTCTGAAGCTTTCTTT

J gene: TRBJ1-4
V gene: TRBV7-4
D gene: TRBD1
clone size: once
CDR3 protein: CASSTHTGTDKNEKLFF
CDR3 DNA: TGTGCCAGCAGCACCCACACCGGGACAGATAAAAATGAAAAACTGTTTTTT

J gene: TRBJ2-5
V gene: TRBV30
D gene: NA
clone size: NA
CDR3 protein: CAWSLPSETQYF
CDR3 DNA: TGTGCCTGGAGTCTCCCTTCGGAGACCCAGTACTTC

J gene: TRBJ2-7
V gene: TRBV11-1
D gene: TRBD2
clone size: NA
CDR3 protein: CASSSYSGRGSVEQYF
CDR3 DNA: TGTGCCAGCAGCTCCTATAGCGGGAGAGGTTCCGTAGAGCAGTACTTC

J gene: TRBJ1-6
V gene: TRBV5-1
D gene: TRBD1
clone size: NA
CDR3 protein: CASSLPDRRSSPLHF
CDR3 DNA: TGCGCCAGCAGCTTGCCGGACAGGAGAAGCTCACCCCTCCACTTT

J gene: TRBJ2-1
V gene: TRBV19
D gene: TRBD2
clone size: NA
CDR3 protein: CASSIGGAGGSREQFF
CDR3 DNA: TGTGCCAGTAGTATAGGAGGAGCGGGAGGGTCTCGGGAGCAGTTCTTC

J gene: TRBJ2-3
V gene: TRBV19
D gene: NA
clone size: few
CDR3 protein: CASSLGGTDTQYF
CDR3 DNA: TGTGCCAGTAGCCTAGGGGGCACAGATACGCAGTATTTT

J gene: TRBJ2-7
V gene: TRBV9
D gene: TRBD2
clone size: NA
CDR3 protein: CASSAGGGTDEQYF
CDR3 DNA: TGTGCCAGCAGCGCTGGGGGGGGGACGGACGAGCAGTACTTC